The next 16 T cell receptor beta chains were all read from a single sample in a study of cytomegalovirus exposure and HLA in healthy donors. Primers for the PCR totalled 60 Vbeta and 13 Jbeta. Assay: immunoSEQ multiplex PCR; the TCRdb copy retains only in-frame clones and omits some. The sample contains roughly 200,000 clones, around 78% of which appear only once. The specimen sequenced was PBMCs. These receptors were obtained from a man aged 25-45 years in good health and CMV-seronegative.

The chain is built from TRBV5-8 and TRBJ1-6, with a tentative D call TRBD1 (6 bases). V lost 4 bases and J lost 7, with 21 bases in between. Germline-derived CDR1 and CDR2 are SGHTS and YDEGEE. CDR3 length equals 17 residues. CDR3 sequence: CASSADWSGRGNSPLHF. The CDR3 bases are TGTGCCAGCAGCGCTGATTGGAGTGGCAGGGGAAATTCACCCCTCCACTTT.

This clone showed up just a few times. CDR3: CASSPRRNNQPQHF. CDR3 DNA sequence: TGTGCCAGCAGTCCCCGCAGAAACAATCAGCCCCAGCATTTT. The chain employs TRBV6-6 and TRBJ1-5, with D unresolved. The V end lost 5 bases, the J end lost 3 bases, and 11 bases lay between the germline ends. Germline-derived CDR1 and CDR2 are MNHNY and SVGAGI (reference sequence). The CDR3 has 14 residues.

This chain uses TRBV5-1 with TRBJ1-1; D may be TRBD1 (6 bases). Trimming cost V 0 bases and J 4 bases, with 13 bases left between them. The length of the CDR3 is 15 residues. Germline loops: CDR1 SGHRS, CDR2 YFSETQ. In DNA, the CDR3 is TGCGCCAGCAGCTTGGTGCCGGGAGGGGGCACTGAAGCTTTCTTT. Encoded protein: CASSLVPGGGTEAFF. The complete variable domain, with remaining parts taken from reference TRBV5-1 and TRBJ1-1, reads KAGVTQTPRYLIKTRGQQVTLSCSPISGHRSVSWYQQTPGQGLQFLFEYFSETQRNKGNFPGRFSGRQFSNSRSEMNVSTLELGDSALYLCASSLVPGGGTEAFFGQGTRLTVV.

V gene TRBV2 combines with J gene TRBJ1-5; D gene ambiguous. Per germline, CDR1 SNHLY and CDR2 FYNNEI. The CDR3 extends over 13 amino acids. V was cut by 5 bases and J by 3 bases, with 8 bases left in between. The chain's CDR3 is CASSPFFNQPQHF. The CDR3 nucleotides read TGTGCCAGCAGTCCCTTTTTCAATCAGCCCCAGCATTTT.

The chain carries TRBV10-1 and TRBJ2-2, with a weak D call TRBD1 (5 bases). Germline lookup yields CDR1 WNHNN and CDR2 SYGVQD (reference sequence). The V end was cut by 5 bases, the J end by 6 bases, with 10 bases between. This CDR3 has 13 amino acids. CDR3 region: CASSPTVPGELFF. CDR3 DNA: TGCGCCAGCAGTCCGACAGTACCCGGGGAGCTGTTTTTT.

The V and J genes are TRBV11-2 and TRBJ2-1, with 13 bases lining up with TRBD2. CDR1 and CDR2 from the germline V gene are SGHAT and FQNNGV. The CDR3 loop spans 16 amino acids. The trim removed 5 bases at V and 7 bases at J, leaving 8 bases unmatched. The CDR3 loop is CASSPVTSGGTNEQFF. Here the CDR3 DNA reads TGTGCCAGCAGCCCCGTGACTAGCGGGGGGACGAATGAGCAGTTCTTC.

The chain combines TRBV5-5 with TRBJ2-7, with D tentatively TRBD1 (6 bases). The germline V and J ends were trimmed by 0 bases and 6 bases, with 13 bases remaining between them. Germline CDR1 SGHKS, CDR2 YYEKEE (reference sequence). The CDR3 is 14 residues long. CDR3 region: CASSLVQGLGEQYF. DNA of the CDR3: TGTGCCAGCAGCTTGGTCCAGGGGCTTGGCGAGCAGTACTTC.

This clone turned up a few times. J is TRBJ2-7 and V is TRBV4-1, with D hard to call. CDR1 is MGHRA, CDR2 YSYEKL, per germline. This CDR3 region has 14 residues. The V gene lost 1 base and the J gene lost 0 bases, with 7 bases spanning the gap. The CDR3 sequence is CASSQGRNSYEQYF. The CDR3 region has the DNA TGCGCCAGCAGCCAAGGGCGGAACTCCTACGAGCAGTACTTC.

This clone was picked up a small number of times. CDR3 in amino acids: CASSEAGGTEAFF. CDR3 coding DNA: TGCGCCAGCAGTGAAGCGGGGGGCACTGAAGCTTTCTTT. The J gene is TRBJ1-1, the V gene TRBV10-2; D possibly corresponds to TRBD1 (5 bases). The germline gives CDR1 WSHSY, CDR2 SAAADI. Trimming stripped 3 bases from V and 4 bases from J, with 9 bases between. The CDR3 is made up of 13 amino acids.

This chain uses TRBV7-9 with TRBJ1-1; no reliable D call. Trimming shortened V by 5 bases and J by 5 bases, and 18 bases separated the two germline ends. Germline V gene sequence: CDR1 SEHNR, CDR2 FQNEAQ (reference sequence). The CDR3 runs to 15 residues. CDR3 sequence (DNA): TGTGCCAGCAGCACATCGACGCAAAGCAGGACTGAAGCTTTCTTT. Translated: CASSTSTQSRTEAFF.

CDR3 in DNA: TGCGCCAGCAGCTTTAACAGGGGGTTGGAAGCTTTCTTT. Amino acids: CASSFNRGLEAFF. The chain combines TRBV5-1 with TRBJ1-1; 8 bases agree with TRBD1. In germline, CDR1 is SGHRS, CDR2 YFSETQ. Losses at the gene ends were 2 bases for V and 8 bases for J; bases not matched to a gene: 5. This CDR3 region has 13 residues. The whole variable domain, remainder taken from reference TRBV5-1 and TRBJ1-1, is KAGVTQTPRYLIKTRGQQVTLSCSPISGHRSVSWYQQTPGQGLQFLFEYFSETQRNKGNFPGRFSGRQFSNSRSEMNVSTLELGDSALYLCASSFNRGLEAFFGQGTRLTVV.

The gene calls are TRBV5-4 and TRBJ2-5; the D gene is possibly TRBD2 (6 bases). Between the trimmed V and J ends, which lost 0 bases and 2 bases, there was a span of 14 bases. The CDR3 is 16 residues long. In germline, CDR1 is SGHNT, CDR2 YYREEE (reference sequence). The CDR3 sequence: CASSLALDSGQETQYF. In nucleotides, the CDR3 is TGTGCCAGCAGCTTGGCTCTTGATAGCGGACAAGAGACCCAGTACTTC.

The CDR3 spells CASSISAGGYEQYF. The CDR3, as DNA: TGTGCCAGTAGTATATCAGCGGGCGGCTACGAGCAGTACTTC. The genes are TRBV19 and TRBJ2-7, with a possible D match to TRBD2 (6 bases). From germline, CDR1 is LNHDA and CDR2 SQIVND (reference sequence). The CDR3 extends over 14 amino acids. The ends were cut back, 2 bases at V and 3 bases at J, with 11 bases in the middle.

As regards this clone: Additional DNA sequences in this sample encode the identical CDR3. The chain has TRBV2 and TRBJ1-4, with D tentatively TRBD1 (6 bases). The germline V gene has CDR1 SNHLY and CDR2 FYNNEI. The CDR3 totals 15 residues. V was pared by 7 bases and J by 0 bases, with 12 bases between. The CDR3 is CASIPRDTTNEKLFF. DNA of the CDR3: TGTGCCAGCATTCCCCGGGACACAACTAATGAAAAACTGTTTTTT.

This chain uses TRBV27 with TRBJ2-2, with a possible D match to TRBD1 (7 bases). The CDR3 is 17 residues long. V was shortened by 5 bases and J by 0 bases, with 16 bases between the two germline ends. Germline loops: CDR1 MNHEY, CDR2 SMNVEV (reference sequence). The CDR3 DNA reads TGTGCCAGCAGTCGGCGTGGAGGGACAGCGAACACCGGGGAGCTGTTTTTT. This encodes CASSRRGGTANTGELFF.

This clone has a handful of counts. The chain carries TRBV10-2 and TRBJ2-7; 7 positions agree with TRBD1. This CDR3 contains 14 residues. Trimming removed 3 bases from V and 2 bases from J; junction bases left unmatched: 4. In germline, CDR1 is WSHSY, CDR2 SAAADI. CDR3 amino acids: CASSDWDSAYEQYF. In nucleotides, the CDR3 is TGCGCCAGCAGTGATTGGGACAGTGCCTACGAGCAGTACTTC.